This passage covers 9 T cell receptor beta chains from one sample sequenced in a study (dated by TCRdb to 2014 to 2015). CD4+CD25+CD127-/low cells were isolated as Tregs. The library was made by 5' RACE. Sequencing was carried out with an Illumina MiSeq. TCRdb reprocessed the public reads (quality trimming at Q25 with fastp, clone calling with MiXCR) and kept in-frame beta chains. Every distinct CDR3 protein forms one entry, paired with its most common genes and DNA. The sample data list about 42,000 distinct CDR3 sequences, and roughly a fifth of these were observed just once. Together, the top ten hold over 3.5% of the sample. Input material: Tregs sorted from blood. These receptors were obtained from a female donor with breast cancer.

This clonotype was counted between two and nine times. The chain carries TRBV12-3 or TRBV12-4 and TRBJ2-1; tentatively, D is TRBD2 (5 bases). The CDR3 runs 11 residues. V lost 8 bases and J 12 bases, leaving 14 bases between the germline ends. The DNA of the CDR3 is TGTGCCAGCCGAATGAGCGGAGCGCAGTTCTTC. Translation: CASRMSGAQFF.

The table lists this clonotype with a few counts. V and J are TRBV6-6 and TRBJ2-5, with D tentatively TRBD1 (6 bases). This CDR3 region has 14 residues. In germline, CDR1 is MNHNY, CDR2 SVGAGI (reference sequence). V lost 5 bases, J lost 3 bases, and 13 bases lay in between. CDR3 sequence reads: CASSNRDTKETQYF. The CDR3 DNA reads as TGTGCCAGCAGTAACCGGGACACGAAAGAGACCCAGTACTTC.

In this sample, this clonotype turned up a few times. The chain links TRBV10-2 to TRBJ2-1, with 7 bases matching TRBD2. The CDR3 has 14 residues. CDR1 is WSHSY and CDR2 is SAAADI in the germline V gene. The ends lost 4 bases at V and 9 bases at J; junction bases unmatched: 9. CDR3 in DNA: TGCGCCAGCAGTGGGGGAGGGCCCGGACTTGAGCAGTTCTTC. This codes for CASSGGGPGLEQFF.

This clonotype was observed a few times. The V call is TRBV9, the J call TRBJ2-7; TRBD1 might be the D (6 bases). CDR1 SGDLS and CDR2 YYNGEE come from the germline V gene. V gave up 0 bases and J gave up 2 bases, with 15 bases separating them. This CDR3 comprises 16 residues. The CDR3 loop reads CASSVAPGTLPYEQYF. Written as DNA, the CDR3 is TGTGCCAGCAGCGTAGCCCCCGGGACACTGCCCTACGAGCAGTACTTC.

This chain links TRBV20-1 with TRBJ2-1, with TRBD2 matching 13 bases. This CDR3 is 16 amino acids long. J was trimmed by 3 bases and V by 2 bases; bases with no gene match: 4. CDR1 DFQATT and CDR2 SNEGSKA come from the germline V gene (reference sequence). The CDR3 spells CSARPRTSGSYNEQFF. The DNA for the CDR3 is TGCAGTGCTAGACCCCGGACTAGCGGGAGCTACAATGAGCAGTTCTTC.

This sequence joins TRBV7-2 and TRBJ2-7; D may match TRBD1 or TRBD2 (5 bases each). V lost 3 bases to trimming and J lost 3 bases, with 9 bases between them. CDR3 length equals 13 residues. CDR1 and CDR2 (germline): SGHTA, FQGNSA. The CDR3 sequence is CASSLGEHYEQYF. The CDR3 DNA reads TGTGCCAGCAGCTTGGGGGAACACTACGAGCAGTACTTC.

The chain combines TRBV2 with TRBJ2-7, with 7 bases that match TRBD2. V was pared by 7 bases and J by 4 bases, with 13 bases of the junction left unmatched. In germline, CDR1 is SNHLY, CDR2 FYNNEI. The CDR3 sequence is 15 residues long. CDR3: CASNERGNPTYEQYF. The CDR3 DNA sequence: TGTGCCAGCAATGAGCGGGGAAACCCCACTTACGAGCAGTACTTC. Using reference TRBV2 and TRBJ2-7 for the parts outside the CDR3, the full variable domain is EPEVTQTPSHQVTQMGQEVILRCVPISNHLYFYWYRQILGQKVEFLVSFYNNEISEKSEIFDDQFSVERPDGSNFTLKIRSTKLEDSAMYFCASNERGNPTYEQYFGPGTRLTVT.

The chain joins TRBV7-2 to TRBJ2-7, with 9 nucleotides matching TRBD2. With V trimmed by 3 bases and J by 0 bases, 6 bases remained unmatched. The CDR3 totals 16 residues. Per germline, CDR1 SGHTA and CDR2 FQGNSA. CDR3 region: CASSFPVAGDSYEQYF. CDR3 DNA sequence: TGTGCCAGCAGCTTCCCTGTAGCGGGAGACTCCTACGAGCAGTACTTC.

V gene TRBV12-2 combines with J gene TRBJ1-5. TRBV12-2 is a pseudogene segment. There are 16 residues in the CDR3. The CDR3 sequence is CASRLVWTVSNQPQHF. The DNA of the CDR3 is TGTGCAAGTCGCTTAGTCTGGACGGTTAGCAATCAGCCCCAGCATTTT.